The clone carrying this T cell receptor beta chain was seen repeatedly, ten times or more. The antigen remains unidentified. This entry is derived from a study of T cells after yellow fever vaccination. The 5'RACE template-switching step produced TCR cDNA and added a universal primer site and UMIs. TCRdb reprocessed the 5' RACE reads via MiXCR and lists one record per CDR3 protein. The data show more than 450,000 distinct CDR3 sequences, 20% to 25% seen once. Germline V CDR1 and CDR2: DFQATT, SNEGSKA (reference sequence). The V gene lost 6 bases and the J gene lost 2 bases, with 18 bases spanning the gap. This CDR3 region has 15 residues. Overall study findings and caveats: Weaker overall, the secondary response nonetheless peaked faster (day 5 versus 15). Reappearing after the booster were most of the clones from primary vaccination (approximately 96% CD4, about 88% CD8). There was a possibility that FACS-sorted repertoires contained abundant clonotypes contaminating from the bulk population.

The chain combines TRBV20-1 with TRBJ2-3, with a weak D call TRBD2 (7 bases). The origin of this receptor is a man aged 18 to 30 who received the YFV17D yellow fever vaccine. The specimen was PBMCs, collected 21 days after the first yellow fever vaccination. The CDR3 nucleotides are TGCAGTGCCCCCCCATTAGGGGGGGCCACAGATACGCAGTATTTT. Amino acid sequence: CSAPPLGGATDTQYF.